This T cell receptor beta chain was recovered during a study of vaccination and CD4 T cells after COVID-19 (dated by TCRdb to between 2020 and 2023). Regarding the study in general: Convalescent patients had a positive SARS-CoV-2 result on nasal swab PCR, and of these patients, nine had mild disease and one had severe disease. The convalescent cohort comprised six males and four females, including two Hispanic individuals, seven Caucasians, two Asians and one multiracial person. Two doses of either the Pfizer-BioNTech BNT162b2 vaccine (n=8) or the Moderna mRNA-1273 vaccine (n=2) were administered to participants. Post-COVID blood samples from convalescent patients were collected a median of approximately 100 days after diagnosis, with a range of 35 to 161 days. The time from the second vaccine dose to post-vaccine blood sampling had a median of around 72 days and ranged from about 12 to 241 days. The cultures were stimulated with overlapping spike peptide pools from SARS-CoV-2 and from the common cold coronaviruses HCoV-NL63, HCoV-OC43 and HCoV-229E. As controls, cultures received a CEFX viral epitope pool (the positive control), an HIV-1 Nef peptide pool (the negative control), or no peptide at all. The spike-specific CD4+ TCR repertoire was compared before and after mRNA vaccination in fewer than eleven COVID-19 convalescent patients and several infection-naive healthy vaccine recipients. The paper as a whole reports these results and caveats: Only a relatively small number of convalescent patients were included in the study, and early timepoints following natural infection were not analyzed. In convalescent patients, a median approximately 89% of post-vaccine SARS-CoV-2-reactive clones were detected only after vaccination, suggesting vaccine-specific priming. In convalescent patients, nearly all vaccine-specific clones (304 of 307) were found to be mono-reactive for SARS-CoV-2 spike rather than cross-reactive with common cold coronaviruses. The median count of SARS-CoV-2-reactive clonotypes went up from 20 to 25 after infection to 38 after vaccination, although the change was not significant.

The germline ends are 4 bases apart after V is trimmed by 7 bases and J by 0 bases. Inclusive of the bounding cysteine and phenylalanine, the CDR3 is 13 residues long. CDR3 DNA only is kept here, 39 bases in frame from base 1. CDR1 and CDR2, per the germline V gene, are SGHAT and FQNNGV. Of note for this clonotype: Its target antigen remains unknown. Base qualities are not provided; no much larger clone lies one nucleotide away.

Library generation was performed with PCR. TCR sequencing of DNA from cultured CD4+ T cells used the Oncomine TCR Beta short-read assay at the Johns Hopkins FTIC core. The QIAamp micro DNA kit was used to extract genomic DNA from the cultured CD4+ T cells. Oncomine TCR Beta libraries made from cultured CD4+ T cells were pooled using unique dual indexes and sequenced on an Illumina iSeq 100. In the authors' own workflow: Non-productive sequences were filtered out, and CDR3s that did not start with C, did not end with F or W, or were shorter than 7 amino acids were discarded. The MANAFEST web application was used to identify antigen-specific clonotypes by comparing peptide-stimulated wells against reference wells and other culture wells. For a clone to be called positive, the clone needed an FDR below 0.05, an odds ratio above 5, and a productive frequency above 0.1% in at least two of three replicate wells. A clonotype counted as cross-reactive if it showed significant expansion both in the SARS-CoV-2 spike wells and in at least one common cold coronavirus spike condition. Levenshtein distances (stringdist) and unrooted phylogenetic trees (ape) in R version 3.6.1 were used to assess CDR3 homology. Using fastp trimming at Q25 and MiXCR clonotype assembly, TCRdb reanalyzed the public sequencing data and kept in-frame beta chains. Each entry merges the rows of one CDR3 protein and shows their most common DNA and genes. Here the V and J calls rest on TCRdb's processing, not on the authors' analysis. The sample table contains 10,000 to 15,000 distinct CDR3 sequences; only one count was recorded for 50% to 75% of them. About 13% of the sample is taken by the ten largest.

Reading the label with the study, this specimen's treatment or condition is: roughly 10-day PBMC culture with coronavirus spike peptide pools or control peptides (ViraFEST assay). The ViraFEST assay, used in the study, expanded antigen-specific T cells with peptide pools and then identified the expanded clonotypes through TCR sequencing. Positive SARS-CoV-2 PCR tests in the convalescent patients dated from March to December 2020, before Alpha, Beta and Delta variants emerged in the United States. PBMCs were cultured at roughly 1.8 million per well in IMDM supplemented with about 5% human AB serum and about 10 IU/ml IL-2, with about 11 ug/ml peptide pools added. On days 3 and 7, half of the culture medium was replaced with fresh IL-2-containing medium. After less than 12 days of culture, CD4+ T cells were isolated by negative selection using the EasySep CD4+ T cell isolation kit. Ficoll-Paque Plus gradient centrifugation was used to isolate PBMCs from whole blood, and the isolated PBMCs were then either used fresh or cryopreserved at -140C. Culture conditions were generally each tested in triplicate wells.

The receptor comes from a human donor who had recovered from COVID-19. Sequencing used CD4+ T cells from blood, cultured in vitro. Rearrangement joined TRBV11-2 to TRBJ2-6; the D gene is unclear. The nucleotides are TGTGCCAGCATGTACTCTGGGGCCAACGTCCTGACTTTC. It translates as CASMYSGANVLTF.